The T cell receptor (beta chain) described here comes from a study of shared clonotypes between healthy human individuals. Cells designated naive CD8 were CD45RO-negative and were positively selected for CCR7, with terminally differentiated effector memory CD45RA+ cells excluded. The V end was cut by 1 base, the J end by 3 bases, with 9 bases between. Looked up from germline, CDR1 is SGHTA and CDR2 is FQGNSA. The CDR3 is 14 amino acids. Overall study findings and caveats: Incomplete sequencing of sorted subsets was indicated by rarefaction despite large depth. Larger estimated richness was generally recorded for naive subsets relative to memory subsets.

Concerning this clone itself: Its specificity is not known.

The protocol was immunoSEQ multiplex PCR, while the TCRdb copy is restricted to in-frame clones and leaves out a portion. The repertoire holds 1.5 million to 2.5 million clones, with around 96% as singletons. This chain joins TRBV7-2 and TRBJ1-2, with D perhaps matching TRBD1 (5 bases). Source material: naive CD8+ T cells sorted from blood. The TCR originated in a man aged 18 to 35 in good health. The CDR3 sequence: CASSLDGADYGYTF. CDR3 sequence (DNA): TGTGCCAGCAGCTTAGATGGGGCTGACTATGGCTACACCTTC.